The 31 T cell receptor beta chains listed next were all sequenced from one sample in a study of CD8 T cells in ankylosing spondylitis (TCRdb year 2017). Library construction relied on 5' RACE. TCRdb names Illumina HiSeq 2500 as the instrument used. TCRdb applied fastp at Q25 and MiXCR to the public reads, then kept only in-frame beta chains. One record per CDR3 amino acid sequence lists the most common genes and DNA. The sample table shows fewer than 650,000 distinct CDR3 sequences, and roughly 13% are seen once. Around 7% of the sample is in the top ten clones. These receptors' antigens are unknown. Points the paper makes about the study in general: A TCR beta motif made up of several highly homologous amino acid variants appeared to be characteristic of blood from ankylosing spondylitis patients.

Sequencing was performed on blood, either unsorted or a sorted T cell fraction (not recorded which). These TCRs come from a male donor with ankylosing spondylitis.

This clonotype was seen a few times. The gene calls are TRBV7-8 and TRBJ1-6, with 7 bases identical to TRBD1. CDR3 length equals 14 residues. Per germline, CDR1 SGHVS and CDR2 FQNEAQ. Trimming at V came to 5 bases and at J to 9 bases, leaving 7 bases not matched to a gene. The CDR3 nucleotides are TGTGCCAGCAGCCGGACAGGCGTAGGTTCACCCCTCCACTTT. This codes for CASSRTGVGSPLHF.

The chain joins TRBV20-1 to TRBJ2-5; D remains ambiguous. From germline, CDR1 is DFQATT and CDR2 SNEGSKA (reference sequence). V lost 5 bases and J lost 2, with 12 bases in between. This CDR3 has 13 residues. The CDR3 reads CSAPDGRQETQYF. The CDR3 DNA follows: TGCAGTGCTCCCGACGGGCGGCAAGAGACCCAGTACTTC.

The rearrangement links TRBV5-1 to TRBJ2-1, with D perhaps TRBD1 or TRBD2 (5 bases each). In germline, CDR1 is SGHRS, CDR2 YFSETQ. V was shortened by 1 base and J by 2 bases, with 10 bases between the two germline ends. The CDR3 consists of 15 residues. The DNA of the CDR3 is TGCGCCAGCAGCTTGACCGGGGACCCCTACAATGAGCAGTTCTTC. This encodes CASSLTGDPYNEQFF. Together with reference TRBV5-1 and TRBJ2-1, the CDR3 gives the full variable domain: KAGVTQTPRYLIKTRGQQVTLSCSPISGHRSVSWYQQTPGQGLQFLFEYFSETQRNKGNFPGRFSGRQFSNSRSEMNVSTLELGDSALYLCASSLTGDPYNEQFFGPGTRLTVL.

The chain couples TRBV6-5 to TRBJ2-2; D is unclear. This CDR3 has 13 residues. Per the germline V gene, CDR1 is MNHEY and CDR2 is SVGAGI. V lost 1 base and J lost 5, with 5 bases in between. This CDR3 is CASSYLLTGELFF. DNA for the CDR3: TGTGCCAGCAGTTACTTATTGACCGGGGAGCTGTTTTTT.

The chain uses TRBV5-1 and TRBJ2-2; TRBD2 matches 8 bases. The trim removed 2 bases at V and 10 bases at J, leaving 16 bases unmatched. The germline V gene encodes CDR1 SGHRS and CDR2 YFSETQ. The CDR3 sequence is 17 residues long. As DNA, the CDR3 is TGCGCCAGCAGCTTATCAAGGTTCCTAGCGGGTCCCGAGGAGCTGTTTTTT. It yields the protein CASSLSRFLAGPEELFF.

Many counts were recorded for this clonotype. The CDR3 reads CASSLGTSTNTGELFF. CDR3 sequence (DNA): TGCGCCAGCAGCTTGGGGACTAGCACGAACACCGGGGAGCTGTTTTTT. This chain joins TRBV5-1 and TRBJ2-2; 8 nucleotides line up with TRBD2. This CDR3 has 16 amino acids. From germline, CDR1 is SGHRS and CDR2 YFSETQ. Germline trimming cut 0 bases from V and 0 bases from J; bases unmatched to any gene: 1.

This clonotype was detected only a few times. Compared with germline, one end of the junction differs, possibly owing to a read error. The CDR3 sequence is CASSVGAKTGELFF. The CDR3 DNA is TGTGCCAGCAGTGTAGGGGCGAAGACCGGGGAGCTGTTTTTT. J is TRBJ2-2 and V is TRBV25-1, with D perhaps TRBD1 (5 bases). Per the germline V gene, CDR1 is MGHDK and CDR2 is SYGVNS. The CDR3 consists of 14 residues.

This clonotype was found a few times. The chain links TRBV7-9 to TRBJ2-1, with 10 nucleotides matching TRBD2. Germline CDR1 SEHNR, CDR2 FQNEAQ (reference sequence). The CDR3 spans 15 residues. V was pared by 4 bases and J by 8 bases, with 8 bases of the junction left unmatched. The CDR3 reads CASSSRLAGADEQFF. Here the CDR3 DNA reads TGTGCCAGCAGCTCCCGGCTAGCGGGAGCCGATGAGCAGTTCTTC.

This chain links TRBV2 with TRBJ2-1; TRBD2 matches at 12 bases. V lost 5 bases, J lost 8 bases, and 7 bases stayed unmatched. This CDR3 spans 15 amino acids. Per the germline V gene, CDR1 is SNHLY and CDR2 is FYNNEI. Written as DNA, the CDR3 is TGTGCCAGCAGTTTCTTGACTAGCGGGAGTTATGAGCAGTTCTTC. This translates into CASSFLTSGSYEQFF.

This clonotype has a handful of counts. V usage is TRBV3-1 and J usage is TRBJ2-2, with D perhaps being TRBD1 or TRBD2 (5 bases each). V lost 3 bases, J lost 3 bases, and 14 bases lay in between. From germline, CDR1 is LGHDT and CDR2 YNNKEL (reference sequence). The CDR3 has 16 residues. The DNA of the CDR3 is TGTGCCAGCAGCCACCCTACCGGGACCTACACCGGGGAGCTGTTTTTT. Translating it yields CASSHPTGTYTGELFF.

This clonotype was counted a few times. Here the CDR3 reads CASSPSGPETQYF. CDR3 DNA sequence: TGCGCCAGCAGCCCGTCGGGGCCAGAGACCCAGTACTTC. V gene TRBV5-1 combines with J gene TRBJ2-5; the D call may be TRBD1 or TRBD2 (5 bases each). CDR3 length: 13 residues. CDR1 and CDR2 from the germline V gene are SGHRS and YFSETQ. V lost 4 bases to trimming and J lost 4 bases, with 11 bases between them.

This chain links TRBV29-1 with TRBJ1-4; D ambiguous. V was shortened by 7 bases and J by 8 bases, with 17 bases between the two germline ends. The V gene's germline CDR1 is SQVTM and CDR2 ANQGSEA. The CDR3 consists of 13 residues. CDR3 DNA sequence: TGCAGCGCCCGAGGGCTGGACGGCGAAAAACTGTTTTTT. Translated: CSARGLDGEKLFF.

The chain employs TRBV6-1 and TRBJ2-7, with 9 bases identical to TRBD2. V trimming: 5 bases; J trimming: 2 bases; junction bases outside the gene matches: 4. The CDR3 covers 14 residues. Germline CDR1 MNHNS, CDR2 SASEGT. The CDR3 spells CASSISGSPYEQYV. Here the CDR3 DNA reads TGTGCCAGCAGTATTAGCGGGAGCCCCTACGAGCAGTACGTC.

The CDR3 loop reads CSVEGGTGDVGSYNEQFF. CDR3 coding DNA: TGCAGCGTTGAGGGCGGGACAGGGGATGTGGGGTCCTACAATGAGCAGTTCTTC. The V gene is TRBV29-1, the J gene TRBJ2-1; 10 bases are a match to TRBD1. The CDR3 loop spans 18 amino acids. The germline V gene has CDR1 SQVTM and CDR2 ANQGSEA. The trim removed 3 bases at V and 1 base at J, leaving 12 bases unmatched.

The chain links TRBV27 to TRBJ2-3, with D possibly matching TRBD2 (7 bases). The V and J ends lost 4 bases and 3 bases respectively, with 17 bases between them. The CDR3 extends over 16 amino acids. Germline CDR1 and CDR2: MNHEY and SMNVEV (reference sequence). The CDR3 region is CASSSRGGGRTDTQYF. The CDR3 DNA follows: TGTGCCAGCAGTTCCAGAGGGGGAGGGAGGACAGATACGCAGTATTTT.

This chain connects TRBV30 to TRBJ2-7; 9 positions match TRBD1. Losses at the gene ends were 0 bases for V and 9 bases for J; bases not matched to a gene: 6. The CDR3 is 13 residues long. The germline V gene encodes CDR1 GTSNPN and CDR2 SVGIG (reference sequence). Written as DNA, the CDR3 is TGTGCCTGGAGTGTAGCCACAGGGGGCGTGCAGTACGTC. It yields the protein CAWSVATGGVQYV.

This clonotype was seen a handful of times. J is TRBJ1-1 and V is TRBV19; D call uncertain. Germline CDR1 reads LNHDA; CDR2 reads SQIVND (reference sequence). This CDR3 comprises 14 residues. Trimming took off 5 bases at V and 2 bases at J, with 12 bases between the two ends. The CDR3, as DNA: TGTGCCAGTAGTGCCCACGGCACCAACACTGAAGCTTTCTTT. Its translation: CASSAHGTNTEAFF.

The chain carries TRBV7-8 and TRBJ2-1; D remains ambiguous. CDR3 size: 18 residues. V was trimmed by 0 bases and J by 2 bases, leaving 17 bases between them. The germline V gene has CDR1 SGHVS and CDR2 FQNEAQ. The CDR3 DNA reads TGTGCCAGCAGCTTAGCAGGTGGAAAGAGCCAAGCCTACAATGAGCAGTTCTTC. This translates into CASSLAGGKSQAYNEQFF. Drawing the rest from reference TRBV7-8 and TRBJ2-1, the complete variable domain is GAGVSQSPRYKVAKRGQDVALRCDPISGHVSLFWYQQALGQGPEFLTYFQNEAQLDKSGLPSDRFFAERPEGSVSTLKIQRTQQEDSAVYLCASSLAGGKSQAYNEQFFGPGTRLTVL.

The chain combines TRBV15 with TRBJ2-3, with TRBD1 matching over 9 bases. CDR3 length: 16 amino acids. V shed 3 bases, J shed 3 bases, and the junction held 7 bases outside the gene matches. Germline CDR1 reads LNHNV; CDR2 reads YYDKDF (reference sequence). This chain's CDR3 is CATSRRTGVGTDTQYF. CDR3 DNA sequence: TGTGCCACCAGCAGGAGGACAGGGGTTGGGACAGATACGCAGTATTTT.

In its sample, this clonotype was seen a few times. The DNA for the CDR3 is TGTGCCAGCAGACTGACTAGCGGGAGCTTTAACGAGCAGTACTTC. This gives the protein CASRLTSGSFNEQYF. This chain joins TRBV2 and TRBJ2-7, with 12 nucleotides matching TRBD2. The CDR3 runs 15 residues. The V gene end was trimmed by 6 bases and the J gene end by 5 bases; junction bases not matched to a gene: 8. Germline CDR1 and CDR2: SNHLY and FYNNEI.

The gene calls are TRBV24-1 and TRBJ2-1; 7 bases map to TRBD1. Germline CDR1 KGHDR, CDR2 SFDVKD. The V and J ends lost 6 bases and 9 bases, in that order; junction bases with no gene match: 10. The CDR3 consists of 14 residues. The chain's CDR3 is CATSTVQGFVEQFF. In DNA, the CDR3 is TGTGCCACCAGTACGGTACAGGGGTTTGTTGAGCAGTTCTTC.

This clonotype was detected ten times or more. V gene TRBV12-3 or TRBV12-4 combines with J gene TRBJ2-7; D is perhaps TRBD2 (6 bases). CDR3 length: 13 residues. V was clipped by 7 bases and J by 9 bases, with 19 bases between them. The CDR3 DNA reads as TGTGCCAGCACCTTGGGGGGTTCAACTCTGCAGTACTTC. This gives the protein CASTLGGSTLQYF.

This clonotype was detected many times. The chain combines TRBV5-1 with TRBJ2-3; tentatively, D is TRBD1 (6 bases). This CDR3 comprises 15 residues. Germline V gene sequence: CDR1 SGHRS, CDR2 YFSETQ. Trimming removed 6 bases from V and 5 bases from J, with 19 bases in between. Here the CDR3 DNA reads TGCGCCAGCAAGGGGACACCCAAAGGATTAGATACGCAGTATTTT. Translating gives CASKGTPKGLDTQYF.

The rearrangement uses TRBV7-8 and TRBJ1-3, with D perhaps matching TRBD1 (5 bases). Trimming pared 1 base from V and 0 bases from J, leaving 10 bases between. Looked up from germline, CDR1 is SGHVS and CDR2 is FQNEAQ. The CDR3 contains 16 residues. The CDR3 sequence is CASSLGGRSSGNTIYF. CDR3 bases: TGTGCCAGCAGCTTAGGGGGGAGGAGCTCTGGAAACACCATATATTTT.

This clonotype has only a few counts. The chain employs TRBV15 and TRBJ1-1; TRBD1 aligns across 7 bases. The CDR3 consists of 19 residues. Looked up from germline, CDR1 is LNHNV and CDR2 is YYDKDF (reference sequence). J lost 7 bases, V lost 0 bases, and 20 bases had no gene match. This CDR3 reads CATSRDIWGPTGVQREAFF. CDR3 DNA: TGTGCCACCAGCAGAGATATATGGGGACCCACAGGGGTGCAACGTGAAGCTTTCTTT. Full variable domain (remainder filled in from reference TRBV15 and TRBJ1-1): DAMVIQNPRYQVTQFGKPVTLSCSQTLNHNVMYWYQQKSSQAPKLLFHYYDKDFNNEADTPDNFQSRRPNTSFCFLDIRSPGLGDTAMYLCATSRDIWGPTGVQREAFFGQGTRLTVV.

The chain uses TRBV2 and TRBJ2-1, with 12 bases matching TRBD1. From germline, CDR1 is SNHLY and CDR2 FYNNEI. The CDR3 is 14 residues long. Unmatched junction bases numbered 10, after V lost 7 bases and J lost 12 bases. CDR3 DNA: TGTGCCAGCAAAGTCGGGACAGGGGGCATCGGGCAGTTCTTC. Protein sequence: CASKVGTGGIGQFF.

Only a few counts were recorded for this clonotype. The chain is built from TRBV29-1 and TRBJ2-5; D remains ambiguous. The CDR3 has 12 amino acids. Germline V gene sequence: CDR1 SQVTM, CDR2 ANQGSEA. V lost 4 bases, J lost 4 bases, and 10 bases lay in between. Here the CDR3 reads CSVGSRLETQYF. CDR3 DNA sequence: TGCAGCGTTGGGTCCCGCTTAGAGACCCAGTACTTC.

This clonotype was seen only a few times. J is TRBJ2-2 and V is TRBV20-1; TRBD2 matches at 10 bases. V shed 3 bases and J 6 bases; nucleotides not matched to a gene: 10. This CDR3 has 16 residues. Germline V gene sequence: CDR1 DFQATT, CDR2 SNEGSKA (reference sequence). CDR3 nucleotides: TGCAGTGCTAGTTGGCTAGCGGGAGAAGGGGCCGGGGAGCTGTTTTTT. This translates into CSASWLAGEGAGELFF.

There are many counts of this clonotype. The rearrangement joins TRBV5-1 to TRBJ2-1; D possibly corresponds to TRBD2 (6 bases). Germline V gene lookup returns CDR1 SGHRS and CDR2 YFSETQ. The ends were cut back, 5 bases at V and 7 bases at J, with 19 bases in the middle. The CDR3 length is 15 residues. CDR3 residues: CASSSGTYLANEQFF. The CDR3 nucleotides read TGCGCCAGCAGTTCCGGGACTTACCTAGCGAATGAGCAGTTCTTC. Based on the CDR3 plus reference TRBV5-1 and TRBJ2-1, the full variable domain is KAGVTQTPRYLIKTRGQQVTLSCSPISGHRSVSWYQQTPGQGLQFLFEYFSETQRNKGNFPGRFSGRQFSNSRSEMNVSTLELGDSALYLCASSSGTYLANEQFFGPGTRLTVL.

This chain connects TRBV5-1 to TRBJ2-4; D gene ambiguous. Germline CDR1 and CDR2: SGHRS and YFSETQ. V dropped 1 base and J dropped 0 bases, with 8 bases sitting between them. The CDR3 consists of 15 residues. The CDR3 DNA reads as TGCGCCAGCAGCTTGTCCAATCTAGCCAAAAACATTCAGTACTTC. Translated, it gives CASSLSNLAKNIQYF. Combining the CDR3 with reference TRBV5-1 and TRBJ2-4 gives the whole variable domain KAGVTQTPRYLIKTRGQQVTLSCSPISGHRSVSWYQQTPGQGLQFLFEYFSETQRNKGNFPGRFSGRQFSNSRSEMNVSTLELGDSALYLCASSLSNLAKNIQYFGAGTRLSVL.

The rearrangement joins TRBV7-2 to TRBJ1-6, with D perhaps TRBD1 (6 bases). V lost 5 bases, J lost 5 bases, and 13 bases lay in between. This CDR3 region has 15 residues. Germline CDR1 SGHTA, CDR2 FQGNSA. For the CDR3, the DNA is TGTGCCAGCAGCATAGGGGGGGGGAATAATTCACCCCTCCACTTT. Translation gives CASSIGGGNNSPLHF.